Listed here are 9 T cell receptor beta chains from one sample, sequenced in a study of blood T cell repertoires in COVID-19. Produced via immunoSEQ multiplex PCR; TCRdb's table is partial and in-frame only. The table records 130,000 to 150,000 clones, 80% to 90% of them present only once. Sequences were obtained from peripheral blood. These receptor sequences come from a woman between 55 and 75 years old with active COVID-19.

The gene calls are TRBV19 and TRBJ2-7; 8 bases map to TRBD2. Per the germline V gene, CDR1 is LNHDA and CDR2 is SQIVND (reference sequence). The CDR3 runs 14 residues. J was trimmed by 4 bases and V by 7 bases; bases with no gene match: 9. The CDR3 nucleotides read TGTGCCAGTACCGTCACTAGCGGAGCATACGAGCAGTACTTC. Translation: CASTVTSGAYEQYF. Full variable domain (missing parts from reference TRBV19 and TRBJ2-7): DGGITQSPKYLFRKEGQNVTLSCEQNLNHDAMYWYRQDPGQGLRLIYYSQIVNDFQKGDIAEGYSVSREKKESFPLTVTSAQKNPTAFYLCASTVTSGAYEQYFGPGTRLTVT.

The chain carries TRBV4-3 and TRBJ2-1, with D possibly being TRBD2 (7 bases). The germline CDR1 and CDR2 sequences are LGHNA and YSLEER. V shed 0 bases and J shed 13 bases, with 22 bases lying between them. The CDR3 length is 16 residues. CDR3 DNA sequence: TGCGCCAGCAGCCAAGATATGGCTAGCGGTGGGGGGCTTCAGTTCTTC. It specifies CASSQDMASGGGLQFF.

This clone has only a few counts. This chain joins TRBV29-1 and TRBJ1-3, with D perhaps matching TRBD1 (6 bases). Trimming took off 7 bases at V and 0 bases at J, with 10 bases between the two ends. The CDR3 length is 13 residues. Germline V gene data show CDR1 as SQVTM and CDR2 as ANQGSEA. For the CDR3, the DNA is TGCAGCGGCAGGGGTTTCTCTGGAAACACCATATATTTT. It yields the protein CSGRGFSGNTIYF.

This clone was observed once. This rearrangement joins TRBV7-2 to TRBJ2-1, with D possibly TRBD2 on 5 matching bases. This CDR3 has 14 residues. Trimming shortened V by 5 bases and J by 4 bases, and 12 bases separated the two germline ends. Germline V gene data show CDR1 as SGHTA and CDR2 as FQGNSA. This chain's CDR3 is CASSLGNTYNEQFF. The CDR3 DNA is TGTGCCAGCAGCCTCGGGAACACTTACAATGAGCAGTTCTTC.

The chain's CDR3 is CASSTTSGPFNEQFF. CDR3 sequence (DNA): TGTGCCAGTAGTACGACTAGCGGGCCTTTCAATGAGCAGTTCTTC. The V and J genes are TRBV19 and TRBJ2-1, with TRBD2 matching over 10 bases. Germline V gene lookup returns CDR1 LNHDA and CDR2 SQIVND (reference sequence). J gave up 6 bases and V 4 bases, and 6 bases lay outside the gene matches. The CDR3 consists of 15 residues.

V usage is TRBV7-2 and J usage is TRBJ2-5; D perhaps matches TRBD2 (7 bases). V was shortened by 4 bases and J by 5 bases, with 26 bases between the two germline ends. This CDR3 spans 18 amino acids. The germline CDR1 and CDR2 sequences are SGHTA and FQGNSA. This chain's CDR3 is CASSSPGLVRRGWETQYF. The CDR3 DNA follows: TGTGCCAGCAGCTCGCCTGGACTAGTGAGGAGGGGGTGGGAGACCCAGTACTTC.

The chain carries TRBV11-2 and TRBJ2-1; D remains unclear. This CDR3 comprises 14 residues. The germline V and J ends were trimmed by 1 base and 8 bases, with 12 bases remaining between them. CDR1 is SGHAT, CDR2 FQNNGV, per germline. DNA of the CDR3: TGTGCCAGCAGCTTAGGCATTAGCTCCGATGAGCAGTTCTTC. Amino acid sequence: CASSLGISSDEQFF.

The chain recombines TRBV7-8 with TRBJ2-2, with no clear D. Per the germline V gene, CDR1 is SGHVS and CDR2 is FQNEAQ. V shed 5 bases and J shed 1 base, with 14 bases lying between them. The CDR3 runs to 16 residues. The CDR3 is CASSPVILLNTGELFF. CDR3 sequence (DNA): TGTGCCAGCAGCCCGGTCATTCTACTGAACACCGGGGAGCTGTTTTTT. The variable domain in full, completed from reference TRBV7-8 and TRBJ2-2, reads GAGVSQSPRYKVAKRGQDVALRCDPISGHVSLFWYQQALGQGPEFLTYFQNEAQLDKSGLPSDRFFAERPEGSVSTLKIQRTQQEDSAVYLCASSPVILLNTGELFFGEGSRLTVL.

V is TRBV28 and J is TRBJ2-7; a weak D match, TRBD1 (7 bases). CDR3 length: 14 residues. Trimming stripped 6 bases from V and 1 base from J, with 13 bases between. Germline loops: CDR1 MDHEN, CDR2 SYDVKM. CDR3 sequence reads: CASRVRGASYEQYF. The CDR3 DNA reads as TGTGCCAGCAGGGTCAGGGGGGCATCCTACGAGCAGTACTTC.